This TCR beta chain was documented in a study of blood T cell repertoires in COVID-19. Study context: From T cells, B-cell-depleted T cells, or PBMCs came the material, which was cDNA or gDNA.

In the authors' methods: Nucleated cell number was recorded as an estimate derived from reference gene primer amplification. The method was immunoSEQ multiplex PCR; TCRdb's version includes in-frame clones alone and lacks a portion of them. V and J calls plus clone size are reproduced from that table; the DNA served to infer D and trimming. Here the sample spans roughly 110,000 clones, approximately 88% being singletons. The CDR3 has 18 residues. The J segment lost 3 bases and the V segment lost 7 bases, leaving 16 bases of the junction unmatched. The germline V gene has CDR1 SGHTS and CDR2 YDEGEE. The clonotype originates from a man in his fifties or sixties with active or convalescent COVID-19. Sequencing input: peripheral blood. The chain uses TRBV5-8 and TRBJ1-4, with 9 nucleotides matching TRBD1. DNA for the CDR3: TGTGCCAGCTCTCCCCCCCCGGGACAGGGAAGAGCTAATGAAAAACTGTTTTTT. Translated, it gives CASSPPPGQGRANEKLFF.